The T cell receptor (beta chain) under discussion was sequenced for a study of T cell repertoires in cytomegalovirus infection. Across the whole study: Public TCR beta signatures were indicative of both CMV infection and a matching HLA type.

Study-wide results and limits: The study found HLA-C-restricted CMV-specific TCR beta clonotypes dominating the ex vivo response. The cumulative frequency of public TCR beta families distinguished individuals who carried CMV together with the relevant HLA.

Germline loops: CDR1 MNHGY, CDR2 SAAAGT. CDR3 length equals 15 residues. The ends lost 4 bases at V and 6 bases at J; junction bases unmatched: 4. This clonotype was recorded a few times. Antigen specificity is unknown. From the reads, TCRdb called clonotypes with MiXCR, one entry per CDR3 protein. The sample holds about 180,000 distinct CDR3 sequences, 17% seen once. The chain couples TRBV6-8 to TRBJ2-2; 11 bases line up with TRBD1. This clonotype was sampled from a human donor in good health (CMV status not recorded). Some clones in this sample may be carry-over from other donors' samples. Sequenced: CD8+ T cells from PBMCs. CDR3: CASSFGTGGAGELFF. CDR3 sequence (DNA): TGTGCCAGCAGTTTTGGGACAGGGGGTGCCGGGGAGCTGTTTTTT.